A selection of T cell receptor beta chains follows, all from one sample in a study of blood T cell repertoires in COVID-19. Data came from immunoSEQ multiplex PCR; TCRdb stores just in-frame clones and leaves some out. Of 150,000 to 200,000 clones in the sample, about 86% were seen once. The sequenced material came from peripheral blood. The source is a man younger than 35 with acute or convalescent COVID-19. CDR3s include the opening cysteine and the closing phenylalanine or tryptophan. A D gene is named only where the DNA matches it firmly. Rows give clone size only sometimes, using once, few, many, or a class for an expanded clone.

CDR3aa: CASTLLDRDPGELFF; CDR3nt: TGTGCCAGCACCTTACTAGACAGGGACCCCGGGGAGCTGTTTTTT; abundance: -; v_gene: TRBV5-6; d_gene: TRBD1; j_gene: TRBJ2-2
CDR3aa: CASSHSGGADTQYF; CDR3nt: TGTGCCAGCAGCCACAGCGGGGGGGCGGATACGCAGTATTTT; abundance: once; v_gene: TRBV3-1/TRBV3-2; d_gene: TRBD2; j_gene: TRBJ2-3
CDR3aa: CASSDGTGKTEAFF; CDR3nt: TGTGCCAGCAGCGATGGGACAGGGAAGACTGAAGCTTTCTTT; abundance: -; v_gene: TRBV9; d_gene: TRBD1; j_gene: TRBJ1-1
CDR3aa: CASSDPTGGMSGELFF; CDR3nt: TGTGCCAGCAGCGATCCGACAGGGGGTATGTCCGGGGAGCTGTTTTTT; abundance: -; v_gene: TRBV9; d_gene: TRBD1; j_gene: TRBJ2-2
CDR3aa: CASSPRDTTNSPLHF; CDR3nt: TGTGCCAGCAGTCCACGGGACACGACTAATTCACCCCTCCACTTT; abundance: -; v_gene: TRBV27; d_gene: -; j_gene: TRBJ1-6
CDR3aa: CASSTGGGVTGELFF; CDR3nt: TGTGCCAGCAGCACAGGCGGGGGGGTCACCGGGGAGCTGTTTTTT; abundance: -; v_gene: TRBV5-4; d_gene: TRBD2; j_gene: TRBJ2-2
CDR3aa: CASNQLGEDTGELFF; CDR3nt: TGTGCCAGCAATCAATTGGGAGAAGACACCGGGGAGCTGTTTTTT; abundance: -; v_gene: TRBV28; d_gene: -; j_gene: TRBJ2-2
CDR3aa: CASSELRGEGYGYTF; CDR3nt: TGTGCCAGCAGTGAGCTACGGGGGGAGGGCTATGGCTACACCTTC; abundance: -; v_gene: TRBV6-1; d_gene: -; j_gene: TRBJ1-2
CDR3aa: CASRDPTGTDNYGYTF; CDR3nt: TGTGCCAGCAGGGACCCGACCGGGACAGATAACTATGGCTACACCTTC; abundance: -; v_gene: TRBV2; d_gene: TRBD1; j_gene: TRBJ1-2
CDR3aa: CASSEAGGPNEQFF; CDR3nt: TGTGCCAGCAGTGAGGCGGGGGGGCCCAATGAGCAGTTCTTC; abundance: -; v_gene: TRBV6-4; d_gene: TRBD2; j_gene: TRBJ2-1
CDR3aa: CASSLTGATNEKLFF; CDR3nt: TGTGCCAGCAGCTTAACAGGGGCAACTAATGAAAAACTGTTTTTT; abundance: -; v_gene: TRBV5-6; d_gene: TRBD1; j_gene: TRBJ1-4
CDR3aa: CASRTGSEQFF; CDR3nt: TGCGCCAGCAGAACAGGCTCCGAGCAGTTCTTC; abundance: -; v_gene: TRBV5-1; d_gene: -; j_gene: TRBJ2-1
CDR3aa: CASSYQGSSSTDTQYF; CDR3nt: TGTGCCAGCAGTTATCAGGGCAGCTCTAGCACAGATACGCAGTATTTT; abundance: once; v_gene: TRBV6-6; d_gene: -; j_gene: TRBJ2-3
CDR3aa: CATSDFTTNTGELFF; CDR3nt: TGTGCCACCAGTGATTTTACAACGAACACCGGGGAGCTGTTTTTT; abundance: -; v_gene: TRBV24-1; d_gene: -; j_gene: TRBJ2-2
CDR3aa: CASSPQRTRANYGYTF; CDR3nt: TGTGCCAGCAGCCCACAAAGGACAAGGGCCAACTATGGCTACACCTTC; abundance: -; v_gene: TRBV7-9; d_gene: -; j_gene: TRBJ1-2
CDR3aa: CASSYSQGNGYTF; CDR3nt: TGTGCCAGCAGTTACTCTCAGGGGAATGGCTACACCTTC; abundance: -; v_gene: TRBV27; d_gene: -; j_gene: TRBJ1-2
CDR3aa: CASSPTGTGQETQYF; CDR3nt: TGTGCCAGCAGCCCCACGGGGACAGGTCAAGAGACCCAGTACTTC; abundance: -; v_gene: TRBV28; d_gene: TRBD1; j_gene: TRBJ2-5
CDR3aa: CASSGEGRASTDTQYF; CDR3nt: TGTGCCAGCAGTGGGGAGGGACGGGCCTCCACAGATACGCAGTATTTT; abundance: -; v_gene: TRBV21-1; d_gene: -; j_gene: TRBJ2-3
CDR3aa: CAWSAGQGSNQPQHF; CDR3nt: TGTGCCTGGAGTGCAGGGCAGGGTAGCAATCAGCCCCAGCATTTT; abundance: -; v_gene: TRBV30; d_gene: -; j_gene: TRBJ1-5
CDR3aa: CASSHRVNYGYTF; CDR3nt: TGTGCCAGCAGCCACAGGGTCAACTATGGCTACACCTTC; abundance: -; v_gene: TRBV14; d_gene: -; j_gene: TRBJ1-2
CDR3aa: CASSPGQGRGNEQFF; CDR3nt: TGTGCCAGCAGCCCGGGACAGGGCCGGGGCAATGAGCAGTTCTTC; abundance: -; v_gene: TRBV11-3; d_gene: TRBD1; j_gene: TRBJ2-1
CDR3aa: CASSSTWRDRGLYNEQFF; CDR3nt: TGCGCCAGCAGCTCCACTTGGAGGGACAGGGGCCTTTACAATGAGCAGTTCTTC; abundance: -; v_gene: TRBV5-1; d_gene: TRBD1; j_gene: TRBJ2-1
CDR3aa: CASSSGAEAFF; CDR3nt: TGTGCCAGCAGTTCGGGGGCTGAAGCTTTCTTT; abundance: -; v_gene: TRBV12-3/TRBV12-4; d_gene: -; j_gene: TRBJ1-1
CDR3aa: CASGWFAGTEAFF; CDR3nt: TGTGCTAGTGGTTGGTTCGCGGGCACTGAAGCTTTCTTT; abundance: -; v_gene: TRBV12-5; d_gene: -; j_gene: TRBJ1-1
CDR3aa: CASSISPNSPLHF; CDR3nt: TGTGCCAGTAGTATTTCTCCTAATTCACCCCTCCACTTT; abundance: -; v_gene: TRBV19; d_gene: -; j_gene: TRBJ1-6
CDR3aa: CASSRGGVVEKLFF; CDR3nt: TGTGCCAGCAGCAGAGGGGGCGTTGTTGAAAAACTGTTTTTT; abundance: once; v_gene: TRBV7-9; d_gene: TRBD1; j_gene: TRBJ1-4
CDR3aa: CATSDTWTGNTGELFF; CDR3nt: TGTGCCACCAGTGATACCTGGACAGGAAACACCGGGGAGCTGTTTTTT; abundance: -; v_gene: TRBV24-1; d_gene: TRBD1; j_gene: TRBJ2-2
CDR3aa: CASSLRTFTGELFF; CDR3nt: TGTGCCAGCAGTCTACGGACTTTTACCGGGGAGCTGTTTTTT; abundance: -; v_gene: TRBV6-4; d_gene: -; j_gene: TRBJ2-2
CDR3aa: CASSYLQLEAKNIQYF; CDR3nt: TGTGCCAGCAGTTACCTCCAACTAGAAGCCAAAAACATTCAGTACTTC; abundance: -; v_gene: TRBV6-2/TRBV6-3; d_gene: -; j_gene: TRBJ2-4
CDR3aa: CSVGIVEANTGELFF; CDR3nt: TGCAGCGTTGGTATAGTAGAAGCGAACACCGGGGAGCTGTTTTTT; abundance: -; v_gene: TRBV29-1; d_gene: -; j_gene: TRBJ2-2
CDR3aa: CASSLRGPGGGETQYF; CDR3nt: TGTGCCAGCAGCCTACGCGGCCCCGGAGGAGGAGAGACCCAGTACTTC; abundance: once; v_gene: TRBV7-3; d_gene: -; j_gene: TRBJ2-5
CDR3aa: CASSSFEALGNEQFF; CDR3nt: TGTGCCAGCAGTTCTTTCGAGGCTCTCGGCAATGAGCAGTTCTTC; abundance: -; v_gene: TRBV27; d_gene: -; j_gene: TRBJ2-1
CDR3aa: CASSSREVAFF; CDR3nt: TGCGCCAGCAGTTCTCGGGAAGTAGCTTTCTTT; abundance: few; v_gene: TRBV10-1; d_gene: -; j_gene: TRBJ1-1
CDR3aa: CASSVPPEGDTQYF; CDR3nt: TGTGCCAGCAGCGTCCCCCCGGAGGGGGATACGCAGTATTTT; abundance: -; v_gene: TRBV11-2; d_gene: -; j_gene: TRBJ2-3
CDR3aa: CASRDRSVTEAFF; CDR3nt: TGTGCCAGCAGAGACAGGTCGGTGACTGAAGCTTTCTTT; abundance: -; v_gene: TRBV2; d_gene: -; j_gene: TRBJ1-1
CDR3aa: CASSDPPAGSSTGELFF; CDR3nt: TGCGCCAGCAGTGACCCCCCGGCAGGGTCATCCACCGGGGAGCTGTTTTTT; abundance: -; v_gene: TRBV10-1; d_gene: -; j_gene: TRBJ2-2
CDR3aa: CSAPRGTEAFF; CDR3nt: TGCAGTGCACCCCGGGGGACTGAAGCTTTCTTT; abundance: -; v_gene: TRBV20-1; d_gene: -; j_gene: TRBJ1-1
CDR3aa: CASSKSQGRYEQYF; CDR3nt: TGTGCCAGCAGCAAAAGCCAGGGCCGCTACGAGCAGTACTTC; abundance: -; v_gene: TRBV21-1; d_gene: -; j_gene: TRBJ2-7
CDR3aa: CATRDRETDTQYF; CDR3nt: TGTGCGACCCGGGACAGGGAAACAGATACGCAGTATTTT; abundance: -; v_gene: TRBV28; d_gene: TRBD1; j_gene: TRBJ2-3
CDR3aa: CASSLRVGTSGYNEQFF; CDR3nt: TGTGCCAGCAGCTTAAGGGTGGGGACTAGCGGCTACAATGAGCAGTTCTTC; abundance: -; v_gene: TRBV7-3; d_gene: TRBD2; j_gene: TRBJ2-1
CDR3aa: CASSQQTSGAYEQYF; CDR3nt: TGCGCCAGCAGCCAACAGACTAGCGGGGCCTACGAGCAGTACTTC; abundance: -; v_gene: TRBV4-1; d_gene: TRBD2; j_gene: TRBJ2-7
CDR3aa: CASSLRDSYSPLHF; CDR3nt: TGTGCCAGCAGTCTCCGGGACTCCTATTCACCCCTCCACTTT; abundance: -; v_gene: TRBV27; d_gene: -; j_gene: TRBJ1-6
CDR3aa: CASSQRTGRANTEAFF; CDR3nt: TGTGCCAGCAGCCAGAGGACAGGGAGGGCGAACACTGAAGCTTTCTTT; abundance: -; v_gene: TRBV16; d_gene: TRBD1; j_gene: TRBJ1-1
CDR3aa: CASETGVGTGELFF; CDR3nt: TGTGCCAGCGAGACAGGGGTCGGAACCGGGGAGCTGTTTTTT; abundance: -; v_gene: TRBV6-5; d_gene: TRBD1; j_gene: TRBJ2-2
CDR3aa: CAWSGRLVRQRGYGYTF; CDR3nt: TGTGCCTGGAGTGGACGACTTGTCCGGCAGCGGGGCTATGGCTACACCTTC; abundance: few; v_gene: TRBV30; d_gene: -; j_gene: TRBJ1-2
CDR3aa: CASSILQVSSYEQYF; CDR3nt: TGTGCCAGCAGTATTCTCCAGGTGAGCTCCTACGAGCAGTACTTC; abundance: -; v_gene: TRBV6-5; d_gene: -; j_gene: TRBJ2-7
CDR3aa: CASRLAHPKEVPSYEQYF; CDR3nt: TGTGCAAGTCGCTTAGCGCACCCGAAGGAGGTGCCTTCCTACGAGCAGTACTTC; abundance: once; v_gene: TRBV12-2; d_gene: -; j_gene: TRBJ2-7
CDR3aa: CASSRILTGTIYF; CDR3nt: TGTGCCAGCAGCCGAATACTGACGGGCACCATATATTTT; abundance: -; v_gene: TRBV7-8; d_gene: -; j_gene: TRBJ1-3
CDR3aa: CATTGQGIAEAFF; CDR3nt: TGTGCCACCACGGGACAGGGGATTGCTGAAGCTTTCTTT; abundance: -; v_gene: TRBV2; d_gene: TRBD1; j_gene: TRBJ1-1
CDR3aa: CASSTGTGGFQPQHF; CDR3nt: TGTGCCAGCAGCACCGGGACAGGGGGCTTTCAGCCCCAGCATTTT; abundance: -; v_gene: TRBV7-9; d_gene: TRBD1; j_gene: TRBJ1-5
CDR3aa: CASSTTGFRGSNSPLHF; CDR3nt: TGTGCCAGCAGCACAACCGGGTTTCGAGGTTCTAATTCACCCCTCCACTTT; abundance: -; v_gene: TRBV7-2; d_gene: -; j_gene: TRBJ1-6
CDR3aa: CASSLAGPGTGELFF; CDR3nt: TGTGCCAGCAGTCTAGCGGGGCCGGGCACCGGGGAGCTGTTTTTT; abundance: -; v_gene: TRBV5-6; d_gene: TRBD2; j_gene: TRBJ2-2
CDR3aa: CASSRGVGTDNSPLHF; CDR3nt: TGTGCCAGCTCTCGTGGGGTCGGGACAGATAATTCACCCCTCCACTTT; abundance: -; v_gene: TRBV5-6; d_gene: TRBD1; j_gene: TRBJ1-6
CDR3aa: CASSKILGNTIYF; CDR3nt: TGTGCCAGCAGTAAAATACTTGGAAACACCATATATTTT; abundance: -; v_gene: TRBV12-3/TRBV12-4; d_gene: -; j_gene: TRBJ1-3
CDR3aa: CASSLDATSSYEQYF; CDR3nt: TGTGCCAGCAGCTTAGATGCCACTAGCTCCTACGAGCAGTACTTC; abundance: -; v_gene: TRBV7-8; d_gene: -; j_gene: TRBJ2-7
CDR3aa: CASSKDRHGGEQFF; CDR3nt: TGCGCCAGCAGCAAGGACAGGCACGGTGGTGAGCAGTTCTTC; abundance: -; v_gene: TRBV5-1; d_gene: TRBD1; j_gene: TRBJ2-1
CDR3aa: CASSPGGGKIEQYF; CDR3nt: TGTGCCAGCAGCCCTGGAGGGGGCAAAATAGAGCAGTACTTC; abundance: -; v_gene: TRBV14; d_gene: -; j_gene: TRBJ2-7
CDR3aa: CASSQDLQGGSPLHF; CDR3nt: TGTGCCAGCAGCCAAGATTTGCAGGGAGGATCACCCCTCCACTTT; abundance: -; v_gene: TRBV14; d_gene: -; j_gene: TRBJ1-6